The present T cell receptor (beta chain) was sequenced within a study of T cell responses to AZD1222 COVID-19 vaccine. V gave up 3 bases and J gave up 0 bases; unmatched junction bases: 1. The CDR3 sequence is 14 residues long. CDR1 MGHRA and CDR2 YSYEKL come from the germline V gene. Clones were read by immunoSEQ multiplex PCR, and TCRdb kept only the in-frame ones, dropping some. The table has hundreds of thousands of clones, 90% to 95% seen once; the top ten hold 0.55%. Findings of the study overall: Unmutated variant regions reportedly attract nearly half of all spike-specific TCRs. Donors were chiefly white British, with a greater number of females, and clonal diversity was perhaps underestimated.

About this clone: Its antigen remains unknown.

This chain links TRBV4-1 with TRBJ1-1, with 7 bases that match TRBD1. The sequence was obtained from an adult who received the AZD1222 COVID-19 vaccine. The sample here was peripheral blood, taken 28 days after the second AZD1222 dose. CDR3 sequence: CASSQTGMNTEAFF. The CDR3 DNA sequence: TGCGCCAGCAGCCAGACAGGGATGAACACTGAAGCTTTCTTT.